This note documents a single T cell receptor beta chain sequence. TCRdb's table, derived via immunoSEQ multiplex PCR, lists solely in-frame clones and lacks some. The data show roughly 200,000 clones, with less than 85% seen just once and approximately 12% held by the top ten. The V gene lost 6 bases and the J gene lost 2 bases, with 10 bases spanning the gap. This CDR3 is built from 13 residues. Germline V lookup: CDR1 MRHNA, CDR2 SNTAGT. These data are taken from a study of blood T cell repertoires in COVID-19. The clonotype originates from a middle-aged man who had recovered from COVID-19. The sample comprised peripheral blood. The chain carries TRBV6-4 and TRBJ2-5, with D perhaps matching TRBD1 (6 bases). The CDR3 sequence: CASSRDRQETQYF. The CDR3 region has the DNA TGTGCCAGCAGCCGCGACAGGCAAGAGACCCAGTACTTC.